These T cell receptor delta chains were read from a single sample in a study of Vδ1+ human thymocytes. TCRdb fed the multiplex PCR reads into CATT to redo clone calling. The sample records over 65,000 delta-chain clones, about 38% being singletons. Sequencing was done on a sample of Vdelta1+ gamma-delta thymocytes from the thymus. The source is a boy under two years old who had congenital heart surgery. Each CDR3 is given with its conserved first and last residue.

V,J,CDR3
TRDV2,TRDJ1,CACDTGAFLKKPDKLIF
TRDV1,TRDJ1,CALLPRTRNAPTGVFTDKLIF
TRDV1,TRDJ1,CALGSTPRRLGDTHKYTDKLIF
TRDV1,TRDJ1,CALGDPSPSYGLGSGESYTDKLIF
TRDV1,TRDJ1,CALGDFRRYFVDKLIF
TRDV1,TRDJ1,CALGNFVGPRPDKLIF
TRDV1,TRDJ1,CALGVPTKVLGDTAGTDKLIF
TRDV1,TRDJ1,CALGERRGGGSYADKLIF
TRDV1,TRDJ1,CALGELVKEPPRSSTTDKLIF
TRDV1,TRDJ1,CALYFRWGHDDTDKLIF
TRDV1,TRDJ1,CALGSPRGLDPRKLIF
TRDV1,TRDJ1,CALGGRYLGVYTDKLIF
TRDV1,TRDJ1,CALGERRGPGGYGYTDKLIF
TRDV1,TRDJ1,CALGNPTSLAVQYWGIRSDKLIF
TRDV1,TRDJ1,CALGELTAAYCRINGLIF
TRDV1,TRDJ1,CALGDRIFRGWGWYTDKLIF
TRDV1,TRDJ1,CALGELPLSGARNKLIF